A single sample gave rise to the 24 T cell receptor beta chains below, sequenced in a study of blood T cells in healthy people across ages. PCR was performed a second time for about 6 to 12 cycles using a sample-barcoded 5' primer and a J-beta primer mix. One entry per CDR3 protein results from TCRdb running MiXCR on the 5' RACE reads. This sample has around 1,900,000 distinct CDR3 sequences, with about 39% found just once. The sequenced material came from blood. All receptors derive from a human donor in good health.

The chain combines TRBV6-2 or TRBV6-3 with TRBJ2-3; TRBD2 is a possible D gene (6 bases). V was clipped by 4 bases and J by 2 bases, with 13 bases between them. Germline values: CDR1 MNHEY, CDR2 SVGEGT. CDR3 length: 15 amino acids. The CDR3 DNA reads TGTGCCAGCAGTTTGATGACTAGAAACACAGATACGCAGTATTTT. Encoded protein: CASSLMTRNTDTQYF.

This clonotype was seen more than once but under ten times. The rearrangement joins TRBV20-1 to TRBJ1-5; D perhaps matches TRBD1 (6 bases). This CDR3 is built from 15 residues. Germline CDR1 is DFQATT and CDR2 is SNEGSKA (reference sequence). With 0 bases removed from V and 6 bases from J, the gap between germline ends came to 15 bases. CDR3 coding DNA: TGCAGTGCTAGAGATCTGGGGGGCTCGGGTCAGCCCCAGCATTTT. This codes for CSARDLGGSGQPQHF.

The genes are TRBV5-1 and TRBJ2-3; D perhaps matches TRBD2 (5 bases). Trimming stripped 5 bases from V and 8 bases from J, with 21 bases between. Germline values: CDR1 SGHRS, CDR2 YFSETQ. The CDR3 has 15 amino acids. The chain's CDR3 is CASRIATRGDGTQYF. The CDR3 region has the DNA TGCGCCAGCAGAATAGCGACTCGGGGTGACGGTACGCAGTATTTT.

Remarks on this clonotype: A much larger clone is a single base away; this may be a read error. The chain has TRBV29-1 and TRBJ2-3; weak D call: TRBD2 (6 bases). The CDR3 covers 15 residues. Germline CDR1 is SQVTM and CDR2 is ANQGSEA. CDR3 loop: CSVEGTPGVTDTRYF. CDR3 nucleotide sequence: TGCAGCGTTGAAGGCACACCGGGGGTCACAGATACGCGGTATTTT.

This clonotype was observed a handful of times. The chain links TRBV20-1 to TRBJ2-1; the match to TRBD2 covers 8 bases. The CDR3 is 16 amino acids. J lost 9 bases, V lost 6 bases, and 19 bases had no gene match. Germline V gene lookup returns CDR1 DFQATT and CDR2 SNEGSKA (reference sequence). DNA of the CDR3: TGCAGTGCGGGGGGAAGCGGGGGCAGGTGGCCTAGTGAGCAGTTCTTC. Its translation is CSAGGSGGRWPSEQFF.

This clonotype was counted between two and nine times. The V and J genes are TRBV29-1 and TRBJ2-1, with 8 positions matching TRBD1. Germline V lookup: CDR1 SQVTM, CDR2 ANQGSEA. After removal of 1 base from V and 8 bases from J, the junction contained 10 bases not matched to a gene. This CDR3 region has 15 residues. CDR3 bases: TGCAGCGTTGAAGTGAATTTGGACAGGGCCGATGAGCAGTTCTTC. Amino acid sequence: CSVEVNLDRADEQFF.

This clonotype was recorded a few times. The chain links TRBV5-5 to TRBJ2-1, with D perhaps TRBD1 (6 bases). Trimming took 6 bases from V and 2 from J, leaving 12 bases between them. The CDR3 runs to 14 residues. Germline V CDR1 and CDR2: SGHKS, YYEKEE (reference sequence). The CDR3 sequence is CASIQGGPYNEQFF. The CDR3 DNA reads as TGTGCCAGCATACAGGGTGGTCCCTACAATGAGCAGTTCTTC.

This clonotype appeared a few times. This sequence joins TRBV7-2 and TRBJ1-1, with D unclear. The CDR3 is made up of 11 amino acids. Trimming shortened V by 5 bases and J by 9 bases, and 10 bases separated the two germline ends. The germline V gene has CDR1 SGHTA and CDR2 FQGNSA. CDR3 sequence (DNA): TGTGCCAGCAGCGATCGAGGCAAAGCTTTCTTT. It is translated as CASSDRGKAFF.

This clonotype was seen more than once but under ten times. The chain couples TRBV12-3 or TRBV12-4 to TRBJ2-1, with 10 bases matching TRBD1. V gave up 7 bases and J gave up 3 bases; unmatched junction bases: 9. The CDR3 consists of 16 residues. CDR3 loop: CASTRTGQGGYNEQFF. In DNA form, the CDR3 reads TGTGCCAGCACTAGAACAGGACAGGGGGGCTACAATGAGCAGTTCTTC.

The genes are TRBV7-2 and TRBJ2-1; D is uncertain. Between the trimmed V and J ends, which lost 7 bases and 10 bases, there was a span of 11 bases. Germline V lookup: CDR1 SGHTA, CDR2 FQGNSA. The CDR3 is made up of 11 amino acids. CDR3 protein: CASTLPREQFF. CDR3 in DNA: TGTGCCAGCACCCTCCCGCGCGAGCAGTTCTTC. Drawing the rest from reference TRBV7-2 and TRBJ2-1, the complete variable domain is GAGVSQSPSNKVTEKGKDVELRCDPISGHTALYWYRQSLGQGLEFLIYFQGNSAPDKSGLPSDRFSAERTGGSVSTLTIQRTQQEDSAVYLCASTLPREQFFGPGTRLTVL.

This clonotype was picked up a small number of times. One junction end does not reproduce the germline sequence, and a read error may be involved. This chain links TRBV20-1 with TRBJ2-5; 9 nucleotides line up with TRBD2. Germline values: CDR1 DFQATT, CDR2 SNEGSKA (reference sequence). The CDR3 spans 18 residues. The CDR3 reads CSARDLSGGAFYQGTQYF. DNA of the CDR3: TGCAGTGCTAGAGATCTTAGCGGGGGCGCCTTTTACCAAGGGACCCAGTACTTC.

This chain connects TRBV20-1 to TRBJ1-1; a possible D gene is TRBD1 (6 bases). Germline CDR1 and CDR2: DFQATT and SNEGSKA (reference sequence). With 3 bases removed from V and 0 bases from J, the gap between germline ends came to 17 bases. CDR3 size: 16 residues. CDR3 region: CSASTGTTDMNTEAFF. For the CDR3, the DNA is TGCAGTGCTAGTACTGGGACAACTGACATGAACACTGAAGCTTTCTTT.

The J gene is TRBJ1-1, the V gene TRBV6-1; TRBD1 might be the D (5 bases). Germline loops: CDR1 MNHNS, CDR2 SASEGT. This CDR3 has 15 residues. Deletions cut 5 bases from V and 4 bases from J, with 17 bases between. DNA for the CDR3: TGTGCCAGCAGTTTGCGGACGGGACCGGGCACTGAAGCTTTCTTT. This gives the protein CASSLRTGPGTEAFF.

This clonotype was counted ten times or more. J is TRBJ2-7 and V is TRBV28; maybe TRBD1 (5 bases). CDR1 MDHEN and CDR2 SYDVKM come from the germline V gene. The V end lost 4 bases, the J end lost 2 bases, and 9 bases lay between the germline ends. The CDR3 consists of 13 residues. The CDR3 region has the DNA TGTGCCAGCAGTTATCACAGGACCTACGAGCAGTACTTC. Encoded protein: CASSYHRTYEQYF.

The J gene is TRBJ2-3, the V gene TRBV6-5, with D perhaps matching TRBD2 (5 bases). V was cut by 5 bases and J by 0 bases, with 15 bases left in between. The germline gives CDR1 MNHEY, CDR2 SVGAGI. The length of the CDR3 is 16 residues. The chain's CDR3 is CASSTERKHSTDTQYF. The DNA for the CDR3 is TGTGCCAGCAGTACAGAGCGGAAACATAGCACAGATACGCAGTATTTT.

This clonotype was observed a handful of times. V and J are TRBV3-1 and TRBJ2-6; D is unresolved. The CDR3 loop spans 14 amino acids. CDR1 LGHDT and CDR2 YNNKEL come from the germline V gene (reference sequence). The V gene lost 3 bases and the J gene lost 2 bases, with 5 bases spanning the gap. CDR3 DNA: TGTGCCAGCAGCCACTCCCCTGGGGCCAACGTCCTGACTTTC. It yields the protein CASSHSPGANVLTF.

V is TRBV29-1 and J is TRBJ1-1; D not resolved. The V end was cut by 6 bases, the J end by 4 bases, with 18 bases between. The CDR3 runs 14 residues. Germline values: CDR1 SQVTM, CDR2 ANQGSEA. CDR3 sequence reads: CSVPKEGWSTEAFF. The CDR3 bases are TGCAGCGTCCCTAAAGAAGGCTGGAGCACTGAAGCTTTCTTT.

This chain connects TRBV3-1 to TRBJ1-6; D remains ambiguous. From germline, CDR1 is LGHDT and CDR2 YNNKEL (reference sequence). Trimming cost V 0 bases and J 4 bases, with 13 bases left between them. The CDR3 has 17 residues. CDR3 in DNA: TGTGCCAGCAGCCAAGATAAACCGGGTCCTTATAATTCACCCCTCCACTTT. It specifies CASSQDKPGPYNSPLHF.

The chain carries TRBV6-1 and TRBJ2-1, with D hard to call. Germline assignment: CDR1 MNHNS and CDR2 SASEGT. V lost 4 bases and J 5 bases, leaving 6 bases between the germline ends. The CDR3 spans 12 residues. For the CDR3, the DNA is TGTGCCAGCAGTGTGGTTAACAATGAGCAGTTCTTC. Translating it yields CASSVVNNEQFF.

V is TRBV6-5 and J is TRBJ1-6; a weak D match, TRBD1 (5 bases). Trimming stripped 0 bases from V and 7 bases from J, with 10 bases between. In germline, CDR1 is MNHEY, CDR2 SVGAGI. The CDR3 extends over 15 amino acids. The CDR3: CASSYSMGGNSPLHF. For the CDR3, the DNA is TGTGCCAGCAGTTACTCGATGGGGGGGAATTCACCCCTCCACTTT.

This clonotype has more than one count but fewer than ten. CDR3 amino acids: CASSQDAGTYEQYF. The CDR3 DNA reads TGCGCCAGCAGCCAAGATGCAGGGACCTACGAGCAGTACTTC. The rearrangement joins TRBV4-3 to TRBJ2-7, with a weak D call TRBD1 (5 bases). Per the germline V gene, CDR1 is LGHNA and CDR2 is YSLEER. The CDR3 is 14 residues long. Trimming pared 0 bases from V and 2 bases from J, leaving 8 bases between.

This clonotype was detected only a few times. The rearrangement links TRBV27 to TRBJ1-2; TRBD1 agrees at 9 bases. From germline, CDR1 is MNHEY and CDR2 SMNVEV (reference sequence). The V gene end was trimmed by 3 bases and the J gene end by 13 bases; junction bases not matched to a gene: 9. This CDR3 is 13 amino acids long. This chain's CDR3 is CASSLDRGAPGTF. CDR3 DNA sequence: TGTGCCAGCAGTTTGGACAGGGGTGCCCCGGGCACCTTC.

The gene calls are TRBV7-2 and TRBJ1-2; D is unclear. The V and J ends lost 1 base and 2 bases respectively, with 17 bases between them. Per germline, CDR1 SGHTA and CDR2 FQGNSA. The CDR3 contains 17 residues. The DNA for the CDR3 is TGTGCCAGCAGCTTAGTTGGCCAATTTACTCCAAACTATGGCTACACCTTC. Translation gives CASSLVGQFTPNYGYTF.

The rearrangement links TRBV4-1 to TRBJ1-5; 7 bases align to TRBD1. V trimming: 4 bases; J trimming: 5 bases; junction bases outside the gene matches: 14. The CDR3 has 17 residues. The V gene's germline CDR1 is MGHRA and CDR2 YSYEKL. CDR3 amino acids: CASSLSHGTDNYQPQHF. The DNA for the CDR3 is TGCGCCAGCAGCCTGTCGCACGGGACAGATAATTATCAGCCCCAGCATTTT.